This T cell receptor beta chain originates from a study of blood T cell repertoires in COVID-19. Study context: T cells, B-cell-depleted T cells, or PBMCs provided the cDNA or gDNA that served as material.

The CDR3 has 14 amino acids. Trimming pared 6 bases from V and 5 bases from J, leaving 16 bases between. Germline CDR1 and CDR2: KGHSH and LQKENI. As originally analysed: Reference gene primer amplification in the assay estimated nucleated cell counts. Some clones are missing from TCRdb's copy, which holds only in-frame ones; the method was immunoSEQ multiplex PCR. V and J calls and clone size are as listed in that table; D and trimming were resolved from the DNA. The sample has around 260,000 clones, roughly 80% seen once. In terms of age and location, participants ranged from roughly 18 to 89 years and lived in fewer than 30 US areas.

Sequenced sample: PBMCs or T cells enriched from blood (not recorded which). The TCR originated in a young man with acute COVID-19. V usage is TRBV18 and J usage is TRBJ1-2, with D possibly being TRBD1 (6 bases). The CDR3 is CASSVRTASYGYTF. Here the CDR3 DNA reads TGTGCCAGCTCCGTGAGGACAGCTTCTTATGGCTACACCTTC.